The 29 T cell receptor beta chains reported below all come from one sample, sequenced in a study of T cell responses to AZD1222 COVID-19 vaccine. Produced via immunoSEQ multiplex PCR; TCRdb's table is partial and in-frame only. Of approximately 180,000 clones in the sample, 80% to 90% were seen once. The sample consisted of peripheral blood, taken on day 0 of AZD1222 vaccination. The receptors stem from an adult in good health.

This sequence joins TRBV11-3 and TRBJ2-2; the match to TRBD2 covers 8 bases. This CDR3 region has 16 residues. V lost 5 bases, J lost 5 bases, and 10 bases stayed unmatched. Germline values: CDR1 SGHNT, CDR2 YENEEA. The CDR3 loop is CASSPGSRGGTGELFF. The CDR3 nucleotides read TGTGCCAGCAGCCCAGGGTCTCGCGGGGGGACCGGGGAGCTGTTTTTT.

The chain is built from TRBV2 and TRBJ1-6; D not certain. Germline lookup yields CDR1 SNHLY and CDR2 FYNNEI. CDR3 length equals 17 residues. Trimming cost V 3 bases and J 2 bases, with 14 bases left between them. The CDR3 nucleotides read TGTGCCAGCAGTGAGACGGAGGGTGGGACCTATAATTCACCCCTCCACTTT. Translating gives CASSETEGGTYNSPLHF.

The chain is built from TRBV15 and TRBJ1-2, with TRBD1 as a possible D gene (5 bases). The germline V gene encodes CDR1 LNHNV and CDR2 YYDKDF (reference sequence). The CDR3 is made up of 14 amino acids. Trimming cost V 0 bases and J 4 bases, with 9 bases left between them. The CDR3 bases are TGTGCCACCAGCAGAGATCCCGGGGGCTATGGCTACACCTTC. Amino acid sequence: CATSRDPGGYGYTF.

The V and J genes are TRBV7-6 and TRBJ2-1; TRBD1 or TRBD2 may be the D gene (6 bases each). Germline loops: CDR1 SGHVS, CDR2 FNYEAQ. CDR3 length: 16 residues. The V end was cut by 1 base, the J end by 0 bases, with 10 bases between. The CDR3 reads CASSLVGGRSYNEQFF. CDR3 DNA sequence: TGTGCCAGCAGCTTAGTGGGGGGCCGCTCCTACAATGAGCAGTTCTTC.

The chain carries TRBV7-9 and TRBJ2-1; maybe TRBD2 (6 bases). Germline V CDR1 and CDR2: SEHNR, FQNEAQ (reference sequence). This CDR3 spans 13 amino acids. Trimming removed 6 bases at V and 16 bases at J, with 22 bases between. In DNA, the CDR3 is TGTGCCAGCAGTTCCGAGGGGAGGCCTAAGGGATTCTTC. Residues: CASSSEGRPKGFF.

This chain uses TRBV6-6 with TRBJ2-3; the D gene is possibly TRBD2 (5 bases). Trimming pared 6 bases from V and 1 base from J, leaving 8 bases between. CDR3 size: 13 residues. CDR1 and CDR2 (germline): MNHNY, SVGAGI (reference sequence). The CDR3 loop is CASRRRGTDTQYF. The DNA of the CDR3 is TGTGCCAGCAGGAGGCGGGGCACAGATACGCAGTATTTT.

The rearrangement uses TRBV7-5 and TRBJ2-7; TRBD1, the D gene given by the table, was not confirmed from the DNA. TRBV7-5 is deemed a pseudogene. The CDR3 consists of 17 residues. The CDR3 nucleotides are TGTGTCAGAAGCTTACCTTCCCCGAGACAGACATCCTACGAGCAGTACTTC. Translation: CVRSLPSPRQTSYEQYF.

The chain carries TRBV18 and TRBJ1-1; D is perhaps TRBD1 (6 bases). There are 12 residues in the CDR3. Germline CDR1 KGHSH, CDR2 LQKENI. Trimming shortened V by 3 bases and J by 8 bases, and 10 bases separated the two germline ends. The chain's CDR3 is CASSPTGTEAFF. The CDR3 DNA reads TGTGCCAGCTCACCCACCGGGACAGAAGCTTTCTTT.

The table lists this clone with a few counts. Other DNA sequences within the sample encode an identical CDR3. The chain combines TRBV7-6 with TRBJ2-7; 9 nucleotides line up with TRBD1. V dropped 5 bases and J dropped 2; count of bases not matched to a gene: 4. Germline CDR1 reads SGHVS; CDR2 reads FNYEAQ. The CDR3 loop spans 14 amino acids. CDR3: CASSLGTGTYEQYF. The CDR3 DNA reads TGTGCCAGCAGCCTAGGGACAGGGACCTACGAGCAGTACTTC.

This clone was detected once. The rearrangement joins TRBV29-1 to TRBJ1-2; 7 bases are shared with TRBD1. The CDR3 covers 13 residues. From germline, CDR1 is SQVTM and CDR2 ANQGSEA. The V and J ends lost 3 bases and 6 bases, in that order; junction bases with no gene match: 7. CDR3 nucleotide sequence: TGCAGCGTTGACCGCTCACAGGGGAATGGCTACACCTTC. It encodes CSVDRSQGNGYTF. Supplemented by reference TRBV29-1 and TRBJ1-2, the full variable domain reads SAVISQKPSRDICQRGTSLTIQCQVDSQVTMMFWYRQQPGQSLTLIATANQGSEATYESGFVIDKFPISRPNLTFSTLTVSNMSPEDSSIYLCSVDRSQGNGYTFGSGTRLTVV.

This chain uses TRBV20-1 with TRBJ1-1; D not certain. Germline V gene data show CDR1 as DFQATT and CDR2 as SNEGSKA (reference sequence). The CDR3 runs to 11 residues. V lost 7 bases to trimming and J lost 6 bases, with 12 bases between them. The CDR3: CSVPSRPEAFF. The CDR3 DNA is TGCAGTGTTCCGTCCAGGCCTGAAGCTTTCTTT.

The chain combines TRBV7-9 with TRBJ2-7; D is unresolved. This CDR3 comprises 14 residues. Germline-derived CDR1 and CDR2 are SEHNR and FQNEAQ (reference sequence). V shed 1 base and J shed 4 bases, with 11 bases lying between them. CDR3 coding DNA: TGTGCCAGCAGCTTAGGGCCTACGGTGTACGAGCAGTACTTC. Protein product: CASSLGPTVYEQYF.

This sequence joins TRBV5-5 and TRBJ1-4; D not certain. The CDR3 sequence is 16 residues long. The germline CDR1 and CDR2 sequences are SGHKS and YYEKEE (reference sequence). Trimming took 0 bases from V and 6 from J, leaving 15 bases between them. The CDR3 spells CASSLDSGVVDEKLFF. CDR3 sequence (DNA): TGTGCCAGCAGCTTGGATTCTGGGGTTGTTGATGAAAAACTGTTTTTT.

The genes are TRBV3-1 (or the pseudogene TRBV3-2) and TRBJ1-3, with a weak D call TRBD1 (5 bases). Germline V gene lookup returns CDR1 LGHDT and CDR2 YNNKEL (reference sequence). The ends were cut back, 1 base at V and 0 bases at J, with 13 bases in the middle. The CDR3 totals 17 residues. CDR3 sequence reads: CASSQVAGRASGNTIYF. The CDR3 nucleotides are TGTGCCAGCAGCCAAGTAGCGGGCAGGGCCTCTGGAAACACCATATATTTT.

The rearrangement uses TRBV27 and TRBJ1-3; D call uncertain. CDR1 is MNHEY and CDR2 is SMNVEV in the germline V gene (reference sequence). The CDR3 length is 15 residues. Trimming removed 6 bases from V and 2 bases from J, with 14 bases in between. CDR3 residues: CASRPPGYPGNTIYF. The DNA of the CDR3 is TGTGCCAGCAGGCCTCCAGGTTACCCTGGAAACACCATATATTTT.

The V gene is TRBV6-6, the J gene TRBJ1-6; the D is unclear. The length of the CDR3 is 16 residues. Per germline, CDR1 MNHNY and CDR2 SVGAGI (reference sequence). Trimming removed 3 bases at V and 10 bases at J, with 19 bases between. The DNA for the CDR3 is TGTGCCAGCAGTTATCGGGCGGATAGTACCTTCTCACCCCTCCACTTT. Translating it yields CASSYRADSTFSPLHF.

This clone has only a few counts. V usage is TRBV6-1 and J usage is TRBJ1-3; no clear D gene. The CDR3 extends over 18 amino acids. Trimming took 2 bases from V and 0 from J, leaving 17 bases between them. CDR1 is MNHNS and CDR2 is SASEGT in the germline V gene. CDR3 in amino acids: CASSEIWRGGNSGNTIYF. As DNA, the CDR3 is TGTGCCAGCAGTGAAATCTGGCGCGGAGGGAACTCTGGAAACACCATATATTTT.

The rearrangement joins TRBV7-3 to TRBJ2-2, with 7 bases fitting TRBD2. CDR3 length: 13 amino acids. Trimming cost V 1 base and J 7 bases; bases outside gene matches: 0. Looked up from germline, CDR1 is SGHTA and CDR2 is FQGTGA. CDR3 sequence reads: CASSLSGSGELFF. DNA for the CDR3: TGTGCCAGCAGCTTAAGCGGGAGCGGGGAGCTGTTTTTT.

This clone has only one observation. The chain uses TRBV30 and TRBJ1-1; unclear D gene. Germline CDR1 GTSNPN, CDR2 SVGIG (reference sequence). The CDR3 runs 12 residues. V lost 3 bases and J 0 bases, leaving 5 bases between the germline ends. The CDR3 is CAWRQVNTEAFF. The CDR3 DNA follows: TGTGCCTGGAGGCAGGTGAACACTGAAGCTTTCTTT.

The CDR3 region is CATGLSGGTYEQYF. In nucleotides, the CDR3 is TGTGCCACCGGGCTTAGCGGGGGAACCTACGAGCAGTACTTC. V is TRBV6-5 and J is TRBJ2-7; 9 nucleotides line up with TRBD2. The CDR3 is made up of 14 amino acids. In germline, CDR1 is MNHEY, CDR2 SVGAGI. After removal of 10 bases from V and 2 bases from J, the junction contained 9 bases not matched to a gene.

This sequence joins TRBV19 and TRBJ2-7; tentatively, D is TRBD1 (5 bases). The ends were cut back, 2 bases at V and 0 bases at J, with 8 bases in the middle. The CDR3 runs 14 residues. Germline V gene data show CDR1 as LNHDA and CDR2 as SQIVND (reference sequence). The CDR3 sequence is CASSIQGSSYEQYF. CDR3 DNA: TGTGCCAGTAGTATACAGGGTTCCTCCTACGAGCAGTACTTC.

The chain combines TRBV18 with TRBJ1-3; possible D gene TRBD1, 5 bases. V dropped 6 bases and J dropped 4 bases, with 19 bases sitting between them. The CDR3 totals 16 residues. From germline, CDR1 is KGHSH and CDR2 LQKENI. The CDR3 is CASSLAGRGVGNTIYF. CDR3 in DNA: TGTGCCAGCTCCCTGGCAGGGAGGGGCGTCGGAAACACCATATATTTT.

This chain links TRBV7-8 with TRBJ2-5; the match to TRBD2 covers 7 bases. Germline V lookup: CDR1 SGHVS, CDR2 FQNEAQ. The CDR3 contains 14 residues. The V segment lost 2 bases and the J segment 2 bases; nucleotides outside the gene matches: 2. The CDR3 coding sequence is TGTGCCAGCAGCTTAAAGGGAGGGCAAGAGACCCAGTACTTC. Protein product: CASSLKGGQETQYF.

The CDR3 here is CASSQTDNSPLHF. Written as DNA, the CDR3 is TGTGCCAGCAGTCAAACAGATAATTCACCCCTCCACTTT. The chain has TRBV3-1 (or the pseudogene TRBV3-2) and TRBJ1-6; D gene uncertain. The CDR3 length is 13 residues. Germline V CDR1 and CDR2: LGHDT, YNNKEL (reference sequence). The germline V and J ends were trimmed by 6 bases and 5 bases, with 8 bases remaining between them.

This clone was recorded only once. V usage is TRBV6-5 and J usage is TRBJ1-5; D unclear. This CDR3 spans 13 amino acids. Per the germline V gene, CDR1 is MNHEY and CDR2 is SVGAGI. With 6 bases removed from V and 1 base from J, the gap between germline ends came to 7 bases. CDR3 in amino acids: CASRPGSNQPQHF. The CDR3 nucleotides read TGTGCCAGCAGACCCGGCAGCAATCAGCCCCAGCATTTT.

The J gene is TRBJ2-7, the V gene TRBV25-1, with TRBD2 matching over 9 bases. V dropped 5 bases and J dropped 4; count of bases not matched to a gene: 9. The CDR3 length is 15 residues. CDR1 MGHDK and CDR2 SYGVNS come from the germline V gene. CDR3 in DNA: TGTGCCAGCAGTCCTCCTCTAGCGGGGCCTTACGAGCAGTACTTC. Translation gives CASSPPLAGPYEQYF.

Only a few counts were recorded for this clone. The chain recombines TRBV9 with TRBJ1-1; D gene unclear. CDR1 and CDR2 (germline): SGDLS, YYNGEE. This CDR3 region has 15 residues. V was cut by 0 bases and J by 5 bases, with 14 bases left in between. The CDR3 here is CASSVGLGFGTEAFF. CDR3 DNA: TGTGCCAGCAGCGTAGGGCTAGGGTTTGGGACTGAAGCTTTCTTT.

The rearrangement links TRBV3-1 (or the pseudogene TRBV3-2) to TRBJ2-3, with D perhaps being TRBD1 or TRBD2 (5 bases each). CDR3 length: 17 amino acids. Trimming left V 0 bases short and J 3 bases short, with 16 bases between. The germline V gene encodes CDR1 LGHDT and CDR2 YNNKEL (reference sequence). CDR3 in amino acids: CASSQDLGARGTDTQYF. The DNA of the CDR3 is TGTGCCAGCAGCCAAGATTTAGGGGCGAGAGGGACAGATACGCAGTATTTT.

The V call is TRBV18, the J call TRBJ2-7; 7 bases match TRBD1. CDR1 is KGHSH, CDR2 LQKENI, per germline. The CDR3 length is 14 residues. The J segment lost 0 bases and the V segment lost 4 bases, leaving 3 bases of the junction unmatched. The CDR3 nucleotides are TGTGCCAGCTCACTAGGGGACAGCTCCTACGAGCAGTACTTC. It yields the protein CASSLGDSSYEQYF.